These T cell receptor beta chains were read from a single sample in a study of T cells after yellow fever vaccination. TCRdb itself ran the 5' RACE reads through MiXCR, one entry per CDR3 protein. Of roughly 120,000 distinct CDR3 sequences listed, 6% to 8% are singletons. Sample: CD4+ T cells sorted from PBMCs, taken more than 8 days after the first yellow fever vaccination. All receptors come from a man between 18 and 35 years old who received the YFV17D yellow fever vaccine. CDR3s include the opening cysteine and the closing phenylalanine or tryptophan. Each record gives: D gene, V gene, J gene, clone size, CDR3 DNA, CDR3 protein. D genes are given only for firm matches. Clone size is given for some rows only: seen once, a few or many times, or a class if the clone is expanded.

D: NA; V: TRBV4-2; J: TRBJ2-5; size: many; DNA: TGTGCCAGCAGCCAAGATCGTCCAGGACAAGAGACCCAGTACTTC; CDR3: CASSQDRPGQETQYF
D: TRBD1; V: TRBV5-1; J: TRBJ1-1; size: many; DNA: TGCGCCAGCAGCTTGGCCGGACAGGGGAAGTATCCTGAAGCTTTCTTT; CDR3: CASSLAGQGKYPEAFF
D: NA; V: TRBV20-1; J: TRBJ2-5; size: many; DNA: TGCAGTGCCCCCGACTACTCGTGGGAGACCCAGTACTTC; CDR3: CSAPDYSWETQYF
D: NA; V: TRBV7-7; J: TRBJ2-6; size: many; DNA: TGTGCCAGCAGCTTAGCAGGGTCTGGGGCCAACGTCCTGACTTTC; CDR3: CASSLAGSGANVLTF
D: NA; V: TRBV20-1; J: TRBJ2-5; size: many; DNA: TGCAGTGCGAGCCCCCGGAGGTACCCTCAAGAGACCCAGTACTTC; CDR3: CSASPRRYPQETQYF
D: NA; V: TRBV4-3; J: TRBJ1-5; size: many; DNA: TGCGCCAGCAGCCTTAGCGCAGTTAGCAATCAGCCCCAGCATTTT; CDR3: CASSLSAVSNQPQHF
D: TRBD1; V: TRBV6-5; J: TRBJ2-7; size: many; DNA: TGTGCCAGCAGCAGAGCAGGGGGTCTCTACGAGCAGTACTTC; CDR3: CASSRAGGLYEQYF
D: NA; V: TRBV6-5; J: TRBJ2-2; size: many; DNA: TGTGCCAGCAGGCCGGTAGCAAACACCGGGGAGCTGTTTTTT; CDR3: CASRPVANTGELFF
D: TRBD1; V: TRBV20-1; J: TRBJ1-1; size: NA; DNA: TGCAGTGCTAGAGATAGCCCCAGGGGGACTGAAGCTTTCTTT; CDR3: CSARDSPRGTEAFF
D: NA; V: TRBV5-1; J: TRBJ1-1; size: many; DNA: TGCGCCAGCAGCTTGGCCGGGGGACGCGACACTGAAGCTTTCTTT; CDR3: CASSLAGGRDTEAFF
D: NA; V: TRBV12-3/TRBV12-4; J: TRBJ1-5; size: many; DNA: TGTGCCAGCAGTTTTACCCAGGGCAATCAGCCCCAGCATTTT; CDR3: CASSFTQGNQPQHF
D: NA; V: TRBV29-1; J: TRBJ2-1; size: many; DNA: TGCAGCGTTGCCCCCAGGGGACGACACAATGAGCAGTTCTTC; CDR3: CSVAPRGRHNEQFF
D: TRBD1; V: TRBV6-5; J: TRBJ2-5; size: few; DNA: TGTGCCAGCAGTTACTCAGACAGGGGTGAGACCCAGTACTTC; CDR3: CASSYSDRGETQYF
D: NA; V: TRBV18; J: TRBJ2-3; size: few; DNA: TGTGCCAGCTCACCACGACTAGACACAGATACGCAGTATTTT; CDR3: CASSPRLDTDTQYF
D: TRBD2; V: TRBV5-1; J: TRBJ2-1; size: NA; DNA: TGCGCCAGCAGCTCCTTGACTAGCGGGGGAGTAGAGGAGCAGTTCTTC; CDR3: CASSSLTSGGVEEQFF
D: NA; V: TRBV6-2/TRBV6-3; J: TRBJ2-2; size: many; DNA: TGTGCCAGCAGTTATTTGTTAACACCGAACACCGGGGAGCTGTTTTTT; CDR3: CASSYLLTPNTGELFF